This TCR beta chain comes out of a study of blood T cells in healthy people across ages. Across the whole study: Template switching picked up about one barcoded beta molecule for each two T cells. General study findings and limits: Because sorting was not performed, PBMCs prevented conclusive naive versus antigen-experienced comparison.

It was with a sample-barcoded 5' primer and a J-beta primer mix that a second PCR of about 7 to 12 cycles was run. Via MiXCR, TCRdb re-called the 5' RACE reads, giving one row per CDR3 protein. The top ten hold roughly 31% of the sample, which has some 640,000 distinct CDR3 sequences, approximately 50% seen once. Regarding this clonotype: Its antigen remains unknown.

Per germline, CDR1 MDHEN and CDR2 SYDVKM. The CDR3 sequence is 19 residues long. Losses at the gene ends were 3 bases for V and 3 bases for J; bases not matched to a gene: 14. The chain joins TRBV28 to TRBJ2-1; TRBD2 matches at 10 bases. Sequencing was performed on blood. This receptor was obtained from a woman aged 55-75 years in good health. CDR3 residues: CASSFLRLAGPTLYNEQFF. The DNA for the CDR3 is TGTGCCAGCAGTTTTTTACGACTAGCGGGCCCCACCCTCTACAATGAGCAGTTCTTC.